A few counts support the clone carrying this T cell receptor beta chain. Between the trimmed V and J ends, which lost 0 bases and 0 bases, there was a span of 8 bases. This CDR3 is 14 amino acids long. The germline V gene has CDR1 DFQATT and CDR2 SNEGSKA (reference sequence). The data belong to a study of patients and donors after allogeneic stem cell transplantation. TCRdb reanalysed the RT-PCR reads using MiXCR and keeps one entry per CDR3 protein. The sample has about 160,000 distinct CDR3 sequences; nearly 25% are singletons. The TCR comes from a human donor who was either an allogeneic HSCT recipient or a stem cell or donor lymphocyte infusion donor (not recorded which). It is not recorded whose cells these are; they may come from a transplant donor. This chain uses TRBV20-1 with TRBJ1-2, with unresolved D. The sample comprised blood, either unsorted or a sorted T cell fraction (not recorded which). Here the CDR3 reads CSARDRQSNYGYTF. For the CDR3, the DNA is TGCAGTGCTAGAGATCGGCAGTCTAACTATGGCTACACCTTC.